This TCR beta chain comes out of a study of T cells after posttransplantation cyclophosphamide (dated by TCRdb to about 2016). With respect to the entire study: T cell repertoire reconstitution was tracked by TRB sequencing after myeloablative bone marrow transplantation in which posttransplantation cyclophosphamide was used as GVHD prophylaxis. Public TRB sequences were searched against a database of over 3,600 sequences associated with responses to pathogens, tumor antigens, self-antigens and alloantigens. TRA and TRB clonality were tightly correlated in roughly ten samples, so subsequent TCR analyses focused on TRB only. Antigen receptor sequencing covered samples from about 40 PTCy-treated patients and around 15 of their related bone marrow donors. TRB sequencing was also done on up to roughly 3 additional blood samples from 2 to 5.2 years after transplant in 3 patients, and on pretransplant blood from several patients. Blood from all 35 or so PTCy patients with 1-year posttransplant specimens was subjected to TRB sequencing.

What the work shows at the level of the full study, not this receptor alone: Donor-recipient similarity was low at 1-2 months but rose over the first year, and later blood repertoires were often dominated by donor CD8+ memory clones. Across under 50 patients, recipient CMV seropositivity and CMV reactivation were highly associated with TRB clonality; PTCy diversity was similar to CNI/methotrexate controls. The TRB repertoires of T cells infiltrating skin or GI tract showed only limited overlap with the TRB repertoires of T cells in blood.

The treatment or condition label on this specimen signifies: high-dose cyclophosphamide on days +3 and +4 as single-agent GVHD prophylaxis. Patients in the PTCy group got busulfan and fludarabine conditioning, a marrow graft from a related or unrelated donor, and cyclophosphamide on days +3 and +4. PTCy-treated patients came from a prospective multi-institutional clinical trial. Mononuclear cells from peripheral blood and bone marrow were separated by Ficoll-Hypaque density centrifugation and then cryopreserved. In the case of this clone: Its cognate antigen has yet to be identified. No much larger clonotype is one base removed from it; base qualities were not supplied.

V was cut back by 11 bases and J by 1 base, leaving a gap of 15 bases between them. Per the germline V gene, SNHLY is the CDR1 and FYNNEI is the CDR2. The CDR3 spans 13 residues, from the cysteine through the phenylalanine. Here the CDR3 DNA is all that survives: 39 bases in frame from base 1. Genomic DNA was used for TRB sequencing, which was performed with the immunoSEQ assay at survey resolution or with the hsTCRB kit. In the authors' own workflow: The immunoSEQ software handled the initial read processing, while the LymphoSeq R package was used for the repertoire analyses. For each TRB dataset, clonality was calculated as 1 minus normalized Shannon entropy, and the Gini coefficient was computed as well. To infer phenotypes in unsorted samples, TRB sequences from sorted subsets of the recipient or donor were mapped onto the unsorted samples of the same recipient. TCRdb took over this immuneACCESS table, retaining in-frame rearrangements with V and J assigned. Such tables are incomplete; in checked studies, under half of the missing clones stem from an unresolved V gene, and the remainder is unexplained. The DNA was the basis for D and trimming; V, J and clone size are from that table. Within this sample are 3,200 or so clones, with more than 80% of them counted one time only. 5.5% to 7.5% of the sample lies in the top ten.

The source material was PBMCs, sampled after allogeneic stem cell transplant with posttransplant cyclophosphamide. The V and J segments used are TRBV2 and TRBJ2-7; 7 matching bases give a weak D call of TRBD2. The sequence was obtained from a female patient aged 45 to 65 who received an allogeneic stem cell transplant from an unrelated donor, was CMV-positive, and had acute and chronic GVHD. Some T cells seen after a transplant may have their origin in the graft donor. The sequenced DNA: TGTGCCGACGGGGAGGGGGAATCCTACGAGCAGTACTTC. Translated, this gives CADGEGESYEQYF.